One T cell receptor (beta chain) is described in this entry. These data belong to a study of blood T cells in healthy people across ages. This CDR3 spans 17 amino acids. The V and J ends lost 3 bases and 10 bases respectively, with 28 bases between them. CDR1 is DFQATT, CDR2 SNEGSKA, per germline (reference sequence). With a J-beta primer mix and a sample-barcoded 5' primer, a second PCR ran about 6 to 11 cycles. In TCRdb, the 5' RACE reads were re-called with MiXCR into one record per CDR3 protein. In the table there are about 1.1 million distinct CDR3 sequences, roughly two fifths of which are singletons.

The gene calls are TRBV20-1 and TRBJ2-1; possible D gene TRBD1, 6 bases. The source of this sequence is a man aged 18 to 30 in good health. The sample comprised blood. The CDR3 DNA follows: TGCAGTGCTAGGGGGCGGTTTGAGGGGGTGGTGGTCGGAGAGCAGTTCTTC. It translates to CSARGRFEGVVVGEQFF.